This TCR beta chain was recorded in a study of cytomegalovirus exposure and HLA in healthy donors. Study-level findings and limits: Because they were indistinguishable, some V segments, including TRBV6-2 and TRBV6-3, were excluded.

Both 60 Vbeta primers and 13 Jbeta primers went into the PCR. Data came from immunoSEQ multiplex PCR; TCRdb stores just in-frame clones and leaves some out. The sample has around 160,000 clones, roughly four fifths seen once; the top ten hold 3%. Of note for this clone: Antigen: not known.

The germline V and J ends were trimmed by 0 bases and 1 base, with 7 bases remaining between them. The CDR3 loop spans 14 amino acids. Per germline, CDR1 MNHEY and CDR2 SVGAGI. This sequence originates from a man aged 35 to 55 in good health and CMV-seropositive. This chain connects TRBV6-5 to TRBJ2-7; no definite D call. The sequencing sample was made of PBMCs. CDR3 coding DNA: TGTGCCAGCAGTTACTCACCGGGTTCCTACGAGCAGTACTTC. Protein product: CASSYSPGSYEQYF.